This note documents a single T cell receptor (beta chain) sequence. What it recognizes is unknown. This entry is derived from a study of cytomegalovirus exposure and HLA in healthy donors. Findings and caveats of the study: Usually a TCR sequence was rare, but some public TCRs were found in many donors. A later analysis found that most CMV-associated TCR beta chains appeared HLA-restricted.

Germline trimming cut 5 bases from V and 6 bases from J; bases unmatched to any gene: 11. The CDR3 is 15 residues long. Germline lookup yields CDR1 MDHEN and CDR2 SYDVKM. In the PCR, 60 Vbeta and 13 Jbeta primers were used. As originally analysed: A later analysis tallied some 84 million unique TCR beta chains, roughly 11 million of them shared. The repertoire was sequenced with immunoSEQ multiplex PCR; TCRdb's copy has only in-frame clones and lacks some. V and J calls and clone size follow that table, whereas D and trimming were derived from the DNA. Among roughly 120,000 clones listed, approximately 80% were seen once.

The origin of this receptor is a man aged 50 or older in good health and CMV-seronegative. Source material: PBMCs. The chain joins TRBV28 to TRBJ1-1; 8 bases agree with TRBD1. The CDR3 here is CASSLLPGQDPEAFF. The CDR3 DNA follows: TGTGCCAGCAGTCTCTTGCCGGGACAGGACCCTGAAGCTTTCTTT.